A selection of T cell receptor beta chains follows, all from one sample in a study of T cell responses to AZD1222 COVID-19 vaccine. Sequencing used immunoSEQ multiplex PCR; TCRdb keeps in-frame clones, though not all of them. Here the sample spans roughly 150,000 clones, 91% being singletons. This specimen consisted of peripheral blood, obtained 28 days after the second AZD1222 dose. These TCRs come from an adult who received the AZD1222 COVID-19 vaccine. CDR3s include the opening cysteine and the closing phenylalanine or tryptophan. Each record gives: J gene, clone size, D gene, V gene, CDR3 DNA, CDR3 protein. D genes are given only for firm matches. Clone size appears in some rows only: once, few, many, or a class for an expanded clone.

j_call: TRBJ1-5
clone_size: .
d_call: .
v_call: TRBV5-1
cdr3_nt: TGCGCCAGCAGCCCTCGCACGCAGCCCCAGCATTTT
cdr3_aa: CASSPRTQPQHF

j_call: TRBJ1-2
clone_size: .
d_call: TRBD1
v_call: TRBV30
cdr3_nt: TGTGCCTGGAGCGTCGACAGGGGAGGTGGCTACACCTTC
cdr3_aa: CAWSVDRGGGYTF

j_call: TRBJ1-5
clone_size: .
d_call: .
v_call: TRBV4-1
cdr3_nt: TGCGCCAGCAGTCGAGAGGGCGCGGGAGGAGTCAATCAGCCCCAGCATTTT
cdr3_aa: CASSREGAGGVNQPQHF

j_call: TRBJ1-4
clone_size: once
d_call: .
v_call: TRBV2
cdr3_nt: TGTGCCAGCAGTTCCTGGACAGACGTGAATGAAAAACTGTTTTTT
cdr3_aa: CASSSWTDVNEKLFF

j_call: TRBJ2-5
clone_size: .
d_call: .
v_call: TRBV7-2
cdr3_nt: TGTGCCAGCAGCTTACCGGGGTGGGAGACCCAGTACTTC
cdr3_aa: CASSLPGWETQYF

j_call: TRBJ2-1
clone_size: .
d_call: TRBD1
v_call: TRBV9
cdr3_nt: TGTGCCAGCAGCGACCTCGGACAGGACAATGAGCAGTTCTTC
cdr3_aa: CASSDLGQDNEQFF

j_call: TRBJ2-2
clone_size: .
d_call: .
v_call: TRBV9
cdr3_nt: TGTGCCAGCAGCGTGAGAGACATCGGAACGAACACCGGGGAGCTGTTTTTT
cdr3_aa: CASSVRDIGTNTGELFF

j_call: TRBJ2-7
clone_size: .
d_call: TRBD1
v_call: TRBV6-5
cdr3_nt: TGTGCCAGCAGTCTGGGACAGGGAGTGTACGAGCAGTACTTC
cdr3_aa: CASSLGQGVYEQYF

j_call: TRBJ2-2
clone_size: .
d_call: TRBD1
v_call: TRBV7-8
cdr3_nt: TGTGCCAGCAGCTTTCGACAGGGGGGTACCGGGGAGCTGTTTTTT
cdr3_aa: CASSFRQGGTGELFF

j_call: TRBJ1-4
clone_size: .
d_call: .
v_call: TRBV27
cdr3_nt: TGTGCCAGCAGTGTGGCAGGGGAGGGGGAAAAACTGTTTTTT
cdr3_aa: CASSVAGEGEKLFF

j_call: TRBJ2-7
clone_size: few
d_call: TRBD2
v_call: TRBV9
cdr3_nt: TGTGCCAGCAGCGTAGGACTAGCGGGATCCGAGCAGTACTTC
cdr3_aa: CASSVGLAGSEQYF

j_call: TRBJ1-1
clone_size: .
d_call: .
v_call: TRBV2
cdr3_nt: TGTGCCAGCAGTGAGGCGGGGGGGAACACTGAAGCTTTCTTT
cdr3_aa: CASSEAGGNTEAFF

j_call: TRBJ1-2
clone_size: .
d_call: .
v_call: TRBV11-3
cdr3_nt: TGTGCCAGCAGCTTTCGTGGGAGTGGTGGCTACACCTTC
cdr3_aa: CASSFRGSGGYTF

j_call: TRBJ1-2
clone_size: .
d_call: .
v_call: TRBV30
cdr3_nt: TGTGCCTGGATCCCTGGGGTCCTCTATGGCTACACCTTC
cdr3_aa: CAWIPGVLYGYTF

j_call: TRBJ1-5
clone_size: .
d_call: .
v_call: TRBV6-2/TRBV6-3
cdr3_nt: TGTGCCAGCAGTTACCCGGGACGACAGGCCCAGCATTTT
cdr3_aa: CASSYPGRQAQHF

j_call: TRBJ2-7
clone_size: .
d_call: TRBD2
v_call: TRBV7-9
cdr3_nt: TGTGCCAGCAGCTCCTGGGGACTAGCGGGGGTCGAGCAGTACTTC
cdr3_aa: CASSSWGLAGVEQYF

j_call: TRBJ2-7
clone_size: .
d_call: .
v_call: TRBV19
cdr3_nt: TGTGCCAGTAGTATTTGGGGACTCCGAGGAGGCGAGCAGTACTTC
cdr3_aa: CASSIWGLRGGEQYF

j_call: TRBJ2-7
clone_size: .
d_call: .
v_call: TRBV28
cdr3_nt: TGTGCCAGCAGGAAGGGTCAGCAGTACTTC
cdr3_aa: CASRKGQQYF

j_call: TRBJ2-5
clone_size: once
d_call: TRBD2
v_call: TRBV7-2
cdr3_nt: TGTGCCAGCAGCTTAGCGCTTTTGGGACTAGGCCTCATGGGGCAAGAGACCCAGTACTTC
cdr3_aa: CASSLALLGLGLMGQETQYF

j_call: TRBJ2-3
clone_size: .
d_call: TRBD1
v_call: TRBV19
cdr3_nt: TGTGCCAGTAGCCACGGGACAGGGGGTACAGATACGCAGTATTTT
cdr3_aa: CASSHGTGGTDTQYF

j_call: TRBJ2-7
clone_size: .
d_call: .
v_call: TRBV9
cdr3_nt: TGTGCCAGCAGCGTGGACCCGTGGGGCGACGAGCAGTACTTC
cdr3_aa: CASSVDPWGDEQYF

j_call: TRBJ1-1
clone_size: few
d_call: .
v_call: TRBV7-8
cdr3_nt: TGTGCCAGCAGCCCCAAGACTGAAGCTTTCTTT
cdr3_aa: CASSPKTEAFF

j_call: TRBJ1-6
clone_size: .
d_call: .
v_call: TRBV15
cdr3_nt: TGTGCCACCAGCAGAGCCCGGCGATCACCCCTCCACTTT
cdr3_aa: CATSRARRSPLHF

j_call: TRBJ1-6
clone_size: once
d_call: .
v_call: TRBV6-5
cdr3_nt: TGTGCCAGCAGTTACGTACAGGGACCAAATTCACCCCTCCACTTT
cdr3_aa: CASSYVQGPNSPLHF

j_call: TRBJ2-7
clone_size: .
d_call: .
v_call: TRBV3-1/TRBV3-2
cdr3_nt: TGTGCCAGCAGCCCCAGAGGGGAGTCCTACGAGCAGTACTTC
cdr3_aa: CASSPRGESYEQYF

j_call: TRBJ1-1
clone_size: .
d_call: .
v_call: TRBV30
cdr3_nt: TGTGCCTGGAGTGTGGGCACTGAAGCTTTCTTT
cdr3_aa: CAWSVGTEAFF

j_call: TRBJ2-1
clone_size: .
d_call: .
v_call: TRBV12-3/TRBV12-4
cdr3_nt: TGTGCCAGCAAAAAGAAACAGGGTGCTGAGCAGTTCTTC
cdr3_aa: CASKKKQGAEQFF

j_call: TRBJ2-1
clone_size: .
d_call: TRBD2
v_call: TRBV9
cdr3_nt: TGTGCCAGCAGCGTAGACCTAGCGGCCAATAGAAATGAGCAGTTCTTC
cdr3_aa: CASSVDLAANRNEQFF

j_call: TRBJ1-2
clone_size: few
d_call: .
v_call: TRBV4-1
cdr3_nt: TGCGCCAGCAGCCAAGCTGGGGGATATGGCTACACCTTC
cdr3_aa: CASSQAGGYGYTF

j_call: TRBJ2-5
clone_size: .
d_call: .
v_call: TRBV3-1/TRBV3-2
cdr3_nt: TGTGCCAGCAGCTCCCGGACTCAACAAGGGTCAGAGACCCAGTACTTC
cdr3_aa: CASSSRTQQGSETQYF

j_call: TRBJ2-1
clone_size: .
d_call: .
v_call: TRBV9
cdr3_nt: TGTGCCAGCAGCGTAGTTAGGTACAATGAGCAGTTCTTC
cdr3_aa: CASSVVRYNEQFF

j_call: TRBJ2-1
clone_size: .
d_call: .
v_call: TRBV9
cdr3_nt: TGTGCCAGCAGCGCTCACTATGAGCAGTTCTTC
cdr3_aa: CASSAHYEQFF

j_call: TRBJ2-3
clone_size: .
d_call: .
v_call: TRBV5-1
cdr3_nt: TGCGCCAGCAGAGTGGCTAGCGCTAGCACAGATACGCAGTATTTT
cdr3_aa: CASRVASASTDTQYF

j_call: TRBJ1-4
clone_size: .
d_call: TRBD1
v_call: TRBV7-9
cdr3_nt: TGTGCCAGCAGAGGGACAGGGGGAGGTGAAAAACTGTTTTTT
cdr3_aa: CASRGTGGGEKLFF

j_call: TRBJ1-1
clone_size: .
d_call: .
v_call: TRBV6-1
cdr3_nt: TGTGCCAGCAGTGACGGGCAGGAGAACACTGAAGCTTTCTTT
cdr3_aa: CASSDGQENTEAFF

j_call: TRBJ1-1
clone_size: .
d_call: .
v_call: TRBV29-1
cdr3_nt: TGCAGCGCTTGTTACAGCCAGAACACTGAAGCTTTCTTT
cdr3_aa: CSACYSQNTEAFF

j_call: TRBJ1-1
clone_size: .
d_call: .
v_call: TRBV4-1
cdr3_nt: TGCGCCAGCAGCCAAGCCTACCAGGCGAACACTGAAGCTTTCTTT
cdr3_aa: CASSQAYQANTEAFF

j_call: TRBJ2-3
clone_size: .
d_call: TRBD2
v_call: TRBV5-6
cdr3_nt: TGTGCCAGCAGCTTGGCCGTAGCGGGGGGTCTCACAGATACGCAGTATTTT
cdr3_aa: CASSLAVAGGLTDTQYF

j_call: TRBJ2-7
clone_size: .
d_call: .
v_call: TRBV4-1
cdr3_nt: TGCGCCAGCAGCCAAAGACAGGACTACGAGCAGTACTTC
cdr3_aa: CASSQRQDYEQYF

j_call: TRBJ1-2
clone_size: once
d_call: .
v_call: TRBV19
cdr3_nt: TGTGCCAGTAAGCCAGCTGGACAGAAAACTAACTATGGCTACACCTTC
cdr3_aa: CASKPAGQKTNYGYTF

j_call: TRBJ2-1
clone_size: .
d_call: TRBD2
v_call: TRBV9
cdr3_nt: TGTGCCAGCAGCGTAGAGGCCAGCGGGGTAAACAATGAGCAGTTCTTC
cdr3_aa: CASSVEASGVNNEQFF

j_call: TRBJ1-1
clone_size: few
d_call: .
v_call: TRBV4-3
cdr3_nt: TGCGCCAGCAGCCAAGATGGGCAGGGTTCGGCTGAAGCTTTCTTT
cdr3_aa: CASSQDGQGSAEAFF

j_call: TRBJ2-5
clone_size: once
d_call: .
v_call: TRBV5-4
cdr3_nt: TGTGCCAGCAGCTTGAGGGGCCCCCAAGAGACCCAGTACTTC
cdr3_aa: CASSLRGPQETQYF

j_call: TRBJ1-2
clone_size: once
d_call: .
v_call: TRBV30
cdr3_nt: TGTGCCTGGGGGGCAGCTAGGGCCTATGGCTACACCTTC
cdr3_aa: CAWGAARAYGYTF

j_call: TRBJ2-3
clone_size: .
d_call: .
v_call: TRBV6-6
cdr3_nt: TGTGCCAGCATACTAGGAGATACGCAGTATTTT
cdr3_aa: CASILGDTQYF

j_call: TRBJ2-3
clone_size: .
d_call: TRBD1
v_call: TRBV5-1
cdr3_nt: TGCGCCAGCAGCCGGGACAGGGAGTTGGATACGCAGTATTTT
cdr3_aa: CASSRDRELDTQYF